This T cell receptor (beta chain) stems from a study of blood T cell repertoires in COVID-19. Study-wide background: Acute and convalescent COVID-19 specimens originated in the United States, Italy and Spain. T cells, B-cell-depleted T cells, or PBMCs provided the cDNA or gDNA that served as material.

In the original workflow: The authors estimated nucleated cell counts from reference gene primer amplification. Sequencing was performed with immunoSEQ multiplex PCR; in TCRdb, only in-frame clones are kept and a portion is missing. D and trimming were read from the DNA, whereas the V and J calls and clone size are those reported in that table. Of roughly 80,000 clones listed, about three quarters are singletons. The length of the CDR3 is 14 residues. The ends were cut back, 2 bases at V and 2 bases at J, with 10 bases in the middle. Sequencing used peripheral blood. The J gene is TRBJ2-7, the V gene TRBV23-1; weak D call: TRBD2 (5 bases). TRBV23-1 is an open reading frame, and its role is uncertain. The clonotype was recovered from a human donor in a cohort sampled during active COVID-19. CDR3 sequence reads: CASSQVGEPYEQYF. The DNA of the CDR3 is TGCGCCAGCAGTCAAGTTGGGGAGCCCTACGAGCAGTACTTC.